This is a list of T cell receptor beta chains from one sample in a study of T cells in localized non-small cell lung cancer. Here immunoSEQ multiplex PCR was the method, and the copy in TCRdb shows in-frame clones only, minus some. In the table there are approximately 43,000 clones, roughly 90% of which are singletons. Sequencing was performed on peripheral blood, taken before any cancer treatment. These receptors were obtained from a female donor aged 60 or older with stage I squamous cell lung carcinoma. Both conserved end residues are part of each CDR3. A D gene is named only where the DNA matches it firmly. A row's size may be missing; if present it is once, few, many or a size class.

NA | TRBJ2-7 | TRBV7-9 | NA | TGTGCCAGCAGCTTGGCAGCTTCCTACGAGCAGTACTTC | CASSLAASYEQYF
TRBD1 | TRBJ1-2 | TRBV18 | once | TGTGCCAGCTCTGGGGACAGCCCCTATGGCTACACCTTC | CASSGDSPYGYTF
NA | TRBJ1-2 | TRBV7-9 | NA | TGTGCCAGCAGCTTAGCAGCGTCGGACTATGGCTACACCTTC | CASSLAASDYGYTF
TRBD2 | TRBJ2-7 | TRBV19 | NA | TGTGCCAGTACTCGCCCGGGACTAGCAGGCGAGCAGTACTTC | CASTRPGLAGEQYF
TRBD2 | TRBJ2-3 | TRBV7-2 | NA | TGTGCCAGCAGCTTAGCGGGAGGGTTCGGGACAGATACGCAGTATTTT | CASSLAGGFGTDTQYF
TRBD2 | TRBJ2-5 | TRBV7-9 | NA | TGTGCCAGCAGTTTAGCGGGAGGTCGTGAGACCCAGTACTTC | CASSLAGGRETQYF
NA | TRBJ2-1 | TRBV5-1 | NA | TGCGCCAGCAGCTTGGGGGGCCATTACAATGAGCAGTTCTTC | CASSLGGHYNEQFF
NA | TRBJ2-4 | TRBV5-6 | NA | TGTGCCAGCAGCTTTGATCCGGGGTTCAAAAACATTCAGTACTTC | CASSFDPGFKNIQYF
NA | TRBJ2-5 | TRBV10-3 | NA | TGTGCCATCAGTACGGGACGTCAAGAGACCCAGTACTTC | CAISTGRQETQYF
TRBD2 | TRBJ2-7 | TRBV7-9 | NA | TGTGCCAGCAGCTTAGGGGGGGTAGCGGGCCTTGCCTACGAGCAGTACTTC | CASSLGGVAGLAYEQYF
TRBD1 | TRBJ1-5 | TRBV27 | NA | TGTGCCAGCAGTTTAGACAGGGGGCGTCAGCCCCAGCATTTT | CASSLDRGRQPQHF
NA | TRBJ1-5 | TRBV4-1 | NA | TGCGCCAGCAGCCACGGGACACTACGGGGTCCGGGCAATCAGCCCCAGCATTTT | CASSHGTLRGPGNQPQHF
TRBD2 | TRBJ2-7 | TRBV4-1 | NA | TGCGCCAGCAGCCAAGTTCCGACTCGCGGGACTACCTACGAGCAGTACTTC | CASSQVPTRGTTYEQYF
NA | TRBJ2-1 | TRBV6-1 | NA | TGTGCCAGCAGTCCTCTAGAGAATGAGCAGTTCTTC | CASSPLENEQFF
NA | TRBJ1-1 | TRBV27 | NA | TGTGCCAGCAGTCCCGACAGGTTAATCACTGAAGCTTTCTTT | CASSPDRLITEAFF
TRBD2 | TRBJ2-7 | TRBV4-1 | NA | TGCGCCAGCAGCCATCCAGCGGGAGGATCCTACGAGCAGTACTTC | CASSHPAGGSYEQYF
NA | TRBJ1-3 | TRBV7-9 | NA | TGTGCCAGCAGCACCCCGAGGGGTCCTCCTGGAAACACCATATATTTT | CASSTPRGPPGNTIYF
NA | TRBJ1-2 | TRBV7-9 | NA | TGTGCCAGCAGCTTAGGAGGGACCCAGCGCTATGGCTACACCTTC | CASSLGGTQRYGYTF
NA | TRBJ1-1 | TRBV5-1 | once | TGCGCCAGCAGCTCGCAAACCGGGACTCCTGGGTCAGGCACTGAAGCTTTCTTT | CASSSQTGTPGSGTEAFF
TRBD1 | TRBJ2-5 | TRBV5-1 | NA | TGCGCCAGCAGCTTGGCCGGGACAGGGGGCGCAGAGACCCAGTACTTC | CASSLAGTGGAETQYF
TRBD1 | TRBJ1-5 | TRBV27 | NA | TGTGCCAGCAGGAACATTCCATTCCCGGGACAGCCTTCTCTTAATCAGCCCCAGCATTTT | CASRNIPFPGQPSLNQPQHF
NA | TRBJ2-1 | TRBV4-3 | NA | TGCGCCAGCAGCCAAGCTCGAGGTCGGTACAATGAGCAGTTCTTC | CASSQARGRYNEQFF
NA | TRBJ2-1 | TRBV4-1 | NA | TGCGCCAGCAGCCAAGCTCCCCACAATGAGCAGTTCTTC | CASSQAPHNEQFF
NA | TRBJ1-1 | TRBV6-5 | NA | TGTGCCAGCAGTACAGGACACTTCTTGAACACTGAAGCTTTCTTT | CASSTGHFLNTEAFF
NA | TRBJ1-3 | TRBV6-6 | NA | TGTGCCACCGGCGGCGTCGGAGGTGGAAACACCATATATTTT | CATGGVGGGNTIYF
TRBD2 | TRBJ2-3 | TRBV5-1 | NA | TGCGCCAGCAGCGGGCTAGGACTAGCGGGAGTTTCCGGGTCAGATACGCAGTATTTT | CASSGLGLAGVSGSDTQYF
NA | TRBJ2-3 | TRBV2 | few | TGTGCCAGCAGTGAATCTTTTTCCGGGACCCCGCCAGATACGCAGTATTTT | CASSESFSGTPPDTQYF
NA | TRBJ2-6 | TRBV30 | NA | TGTGCCTGGAGTGTTCTCTCCTCTGGGGCCAACGTCCTGACTTTC | CAWSVLSSGANVLTF
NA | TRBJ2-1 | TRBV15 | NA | TGTGCCACCAGCAGGTCGGGACTTCTAAATGAGCAGTTCTTC | CATSRSGLLNEQFF
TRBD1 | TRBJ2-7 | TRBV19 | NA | TGTGCCAGTAGTAGGGGCAGGGGGACCTACGAGCAGTACTTC | CASSRGRGTYEQYF
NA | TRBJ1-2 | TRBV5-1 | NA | TGCGCCAGCAGGCTGGACAGTTCCCCTAACTATGGCTACACCTTC | CASRLDSSPNYGYTF
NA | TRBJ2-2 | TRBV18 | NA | TGTGCCAGCTCACCACCGACGGGGAGGACCGGGGAGCTGTTTTTT | CASSPPTGRTGELFF
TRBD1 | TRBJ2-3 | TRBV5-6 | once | TGTGCCAGCATCCTTCAGGGGGCGGATACGCAGTATTTT | CASILQGADTQYF
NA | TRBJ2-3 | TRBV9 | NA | TGTGCCAGCACTTACAATATCCTCACAGATACGCAGTATTTT | CASTYNILTDTQYF
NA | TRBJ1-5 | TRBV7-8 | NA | TGTGCCAGCAGCCCCAACACCAATCAGCCCCAGCATTTT | CASSPNTNQPQHF
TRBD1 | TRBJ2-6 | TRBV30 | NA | TGTGCCTGGAGTCGGAAGGGACAGGGCTTCGGTGGGGCCAACGTCCTGACTTTC | CAWSRKGQGFGGANVLTF
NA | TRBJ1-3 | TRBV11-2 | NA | TGTGCCAGCAGGACCGGGGACACCATATATTTT | CASRTGDTIYF
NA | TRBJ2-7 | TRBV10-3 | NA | TGTGCCATCAGTGATTCAGGGATTGAGCAGTACTTC | CAISDSGIEQYF
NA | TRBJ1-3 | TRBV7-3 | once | TGTGCCAGCAGCATCGCCGGCTCCTCTGGAAACACCATATATTTT | CASSIAGSSGNTIYF
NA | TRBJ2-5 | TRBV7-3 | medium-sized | TGTGCCAGCAGTAGGACACAAGGCCAGACCCAGTACTTC | CASSRTQGQTQYF